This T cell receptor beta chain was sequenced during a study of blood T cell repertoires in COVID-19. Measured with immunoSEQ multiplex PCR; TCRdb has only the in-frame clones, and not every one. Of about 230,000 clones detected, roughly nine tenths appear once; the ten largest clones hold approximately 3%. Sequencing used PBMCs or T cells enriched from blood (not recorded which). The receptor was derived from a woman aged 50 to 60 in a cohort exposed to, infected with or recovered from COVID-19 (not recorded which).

The CDR3 reads CASSIVPSGSYEQYF. The CDR3, as DNA: TGTGCCAGTAGTATAGTCCCTAGCGGGAGCTACGAGCAGTACTTC. The chain carries TRBV19 and TRBJ2-7; 10 bases line up with TRBD2. The CDR3 extends over 15 amino acids. Trimming cost V 1 base and J 3 bases; bases outside gene matches: 3. Germline CDR1 LNHDA, CDR2 SQIVND (reference sequence). The full variable domain, in which reference TRBV19 and TRBJ2-7 provide the parts outside the CDR3, is DGGITQSPKYLFRKEGQNVTLSCEQNLNHDAMYWYRQDPGQGLRLIYYSQIVNDFQKGDIAEGYSVSREKKESFPLTVTSAQKNPTAFYLCASSIVPSGSYEQYFGPGTRLTVT.